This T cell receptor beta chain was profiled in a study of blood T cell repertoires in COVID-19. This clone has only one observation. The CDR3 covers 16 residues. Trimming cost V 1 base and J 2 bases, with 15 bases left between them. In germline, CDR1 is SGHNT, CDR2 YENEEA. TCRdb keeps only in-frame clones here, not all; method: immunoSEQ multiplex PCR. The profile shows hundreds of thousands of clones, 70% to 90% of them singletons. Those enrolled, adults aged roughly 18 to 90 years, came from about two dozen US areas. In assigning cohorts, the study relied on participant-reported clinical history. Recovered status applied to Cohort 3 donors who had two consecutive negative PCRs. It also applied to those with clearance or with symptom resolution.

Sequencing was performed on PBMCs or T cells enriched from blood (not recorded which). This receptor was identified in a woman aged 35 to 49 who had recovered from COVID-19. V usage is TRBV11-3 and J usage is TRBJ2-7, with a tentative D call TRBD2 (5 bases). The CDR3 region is CASSLVGGGQAYEQYF. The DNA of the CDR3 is TGTGCCAGCAGCTTAGTGGGCGGAGGCCAGGCCTACGAGCAGTACTTC.